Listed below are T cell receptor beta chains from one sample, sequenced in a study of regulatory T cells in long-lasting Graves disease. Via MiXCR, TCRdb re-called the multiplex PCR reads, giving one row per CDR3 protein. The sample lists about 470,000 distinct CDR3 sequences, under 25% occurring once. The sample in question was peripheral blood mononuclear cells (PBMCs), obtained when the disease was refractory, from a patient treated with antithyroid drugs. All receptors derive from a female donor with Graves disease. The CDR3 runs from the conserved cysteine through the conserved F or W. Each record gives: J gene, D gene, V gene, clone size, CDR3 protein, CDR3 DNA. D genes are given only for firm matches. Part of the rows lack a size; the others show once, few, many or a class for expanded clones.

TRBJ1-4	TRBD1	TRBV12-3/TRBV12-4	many	CASSLRQGREKLFF	TGTGCCAGCAGTTTAAGACAGGGCAGGGAAAAACTGTTTTTT
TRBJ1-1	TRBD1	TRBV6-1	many	CASSGTFRGVGAFF	TGTGCCAGCAGTGGAACATTCAGGGGGGTGGGAGCTTTCTTT
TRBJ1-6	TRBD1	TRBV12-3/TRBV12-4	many	CASSRGQGNSPLHF	TGTGCCAGCAGTAGGGGACAGGGTAATTCACCCCTCCACTTT
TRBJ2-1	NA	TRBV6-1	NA	CASRPRARGYYNEQFF	TGTGCCAGCAGACCGAGAGCCAGGGGATATTACAATGAGCAGTTCTTC
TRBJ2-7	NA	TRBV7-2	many	CASSLWAESYEQYF	TGTGCCAGCAGCTTATGGGCGGAATCCTACGAGCAGTACTTC
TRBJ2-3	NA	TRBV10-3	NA	CASSAEVFRTDTQYF	TGTGCCAGCAGCGCCGAAGTATTCCGGACAGATACGCAGTATTTT
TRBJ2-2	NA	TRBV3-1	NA	CASSQAPGPGELFF	TGTGCCAGCAGCCAAGCCCCGGGACCCGGGGAGCTGTTTTTT
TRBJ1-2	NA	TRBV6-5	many	CASSYSRSEKGYTF	TGTGCCAGCAGTTACTCGAGGTCCGAAAAAGGCTACACCTTC
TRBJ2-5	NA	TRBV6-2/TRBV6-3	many	CASSYSGQTQETQYF	TGTGCCAGCAGTTACTCGGGGCAGACACAAGAGACCCAGTACTTC
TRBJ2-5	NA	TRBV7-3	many	CASSRVGETQYF	TGTGCCAGCAGCCGAGTAGGAGAGACCCAGTACTTC
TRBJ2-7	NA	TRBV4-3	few	CAASQGVSMTYEQYF	TGCGCCGCCAGCCAAGGGGTTAGCATGACCTACGAGCAGTACTTC
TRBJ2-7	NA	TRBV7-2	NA	CASSLARVGTRGYEQYF	TGTGCCAGCAGCTTAGCCCGTGTAGGGACGAGGGGGTACGAGCAGTACTTC
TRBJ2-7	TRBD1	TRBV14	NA	CASSRAGIGQVSYEQYF	TGTGCCAGCAGCCGAGCCGGCATTGGACAGGTCTCCTACGAGCAGTACTTC
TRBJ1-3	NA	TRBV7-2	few	CASSLRLAGNTIYF	TGTGCCAGCAGCTTAAGACTGGCAGGAAACACCATATATTTT
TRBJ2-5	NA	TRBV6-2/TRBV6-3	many	CASSQTGYYQETQYF	TGTGCCAGCAGTCAGACAGGATATTACCAAGAGACCCAGTACTTC
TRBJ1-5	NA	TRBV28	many	CASSLGVGQENQPQHF	TGTGCCAGCAGTTTAGGGGTGGGACAAGAAAATCAGCCCCAGCATTTT
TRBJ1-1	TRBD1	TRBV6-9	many	CASSYFDRVTEAFF	TGTGCCAGCAGTTACTTCGACAGGGTGACTGAAGCTTTCTTT
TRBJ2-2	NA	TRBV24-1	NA	CATSDFVLNTGELFF	TGTGCCACCAGTGATTTTGTTCTGAACACCGGGGAGCTGTTTTTT
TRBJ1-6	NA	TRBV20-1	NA	CSARGTGFKDSPLHF	TGCAGTGCCAGAGGGACGGGGTTTAAGGATTCACCCCTCCACTTT
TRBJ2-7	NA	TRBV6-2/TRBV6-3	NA	CASSYGSEPYEQHF	TGTGCCAGCAGTTACGGTTCGGAGCCCTACGAGCAGCACTTC
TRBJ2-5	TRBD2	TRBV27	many	CASSLSTSGGQETQYF	TGTGCCAGCAGTTTATCGACTAGCGGGGGCCAAGAGACCCAGTACTTC
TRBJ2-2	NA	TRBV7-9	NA	CASSLQGTGELSF	TGTGCCAGCAGCTTACAGGGTACCGGGGAGCTGTCTTTT
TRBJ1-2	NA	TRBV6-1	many	CASERDAPNYGYTF	TGTGCCAGCGAGAGGGACGCTCCTAACTATGGCTACACCTTC
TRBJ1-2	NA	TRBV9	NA	CASSVEEEWTVYGYTF	TGTGCCAGCAGCGTAGAGGAGGAGTGGACCGTCTATGGCTACACCTTC
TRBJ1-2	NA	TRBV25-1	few	CASSSQAQGYTF	TGTGCCAGCAGTAGTCAGGCTCAAGGCTACACCTTC
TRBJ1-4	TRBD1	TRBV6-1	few	CASSDNRGHGATNEKLFF	TGTGCCAGCAGTGATAACAGGGGGCATGGTGCAACTAATGAAAAACTGTTTTTT
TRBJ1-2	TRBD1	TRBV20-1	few	CSARDLSGTGAPWNYGYTF	TGCAGTGCTAGAGATCTTTCCGGGACAGGGGCGCCCTGGAACTATGGCTACACCTTC
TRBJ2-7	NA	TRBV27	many	CASSLYVGSSYEQYF	TGTGCCAGCAGTTTATACGTCGGGAGCTCCTACGAGCAGTACTTC
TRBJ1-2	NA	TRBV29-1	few	CSVVQLRKMDYGYTF	TGCAGCGTTGTACAATTGAGGAAGATGGACTATGGCTACACCTTC
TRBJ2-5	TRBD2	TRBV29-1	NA	CSVAGLARETQYF	TGCAGCGTTGCGGGACTAGCGCGAGAGACCCAGTACTTC
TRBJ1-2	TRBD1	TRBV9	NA	CASSARTGGYDGYTF	TGTGCCAGCAGCGCTAGGACAGGGGGCTATGATGGCTACACCTTC
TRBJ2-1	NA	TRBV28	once	CASSANRDNYNEQFF	TGTGCCAGCAGCGCAAACCGGGACAACTACAATGAGCAGTTCTTC
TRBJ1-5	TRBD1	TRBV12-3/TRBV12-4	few	CASSPTGGRDGPQHF	TGTGCCAGCAGTCCGACAGGGGGCCGCGATGGGCCCCAGCATTTT
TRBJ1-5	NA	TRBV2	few	CASLDTANQPQHF	TGTGCCAGTCTGGACACAGCCAATCAGCCCCAGCATTTT
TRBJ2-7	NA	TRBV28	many	CASSLSSRSPSYEQYF	TGTGCCAGCAGTCTTTCAAGTCGATCCCCCTCCTACGAGCAGTACTTC
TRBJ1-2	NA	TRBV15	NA	CATSRVQALGYTF	TGTGCCACCAGCAGAGTACAGGCCCTCGGCTACACCTTC
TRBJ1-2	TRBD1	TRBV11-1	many	CASSPSGTGKGYTF	TGTGCCAGCAGCCCCTCCGGGACAGGGAAAGGCTACACCTTC
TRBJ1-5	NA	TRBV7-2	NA	CASSLVRDFSNQPQHF	TGTGCCAGCAGCTTAGTGAGGGACTTTAGCAATCAGCCCCAGCATTTT
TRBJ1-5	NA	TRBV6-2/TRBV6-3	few	CASSYSIRQPNQPQHF	TGTGCCAGCAGTTACTCGATACGACAGCCTAATCAGCCCCAGCATTTT
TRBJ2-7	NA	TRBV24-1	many	CATSDSGSGSPYEQYF	TGTGCCACCAGTGATTCGGGTAGCGGATCACCCTACGAGCAGTACTTC
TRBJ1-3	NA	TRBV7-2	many	CASSSGRGNTIYF	TGTGCCAGCAGCTCGGGAAGAGGAAACACCATATATTTT
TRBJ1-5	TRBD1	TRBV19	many	CASSTTGSSNQPQHF	TGTGCCAGTAGTACGACAGGGAGTAGCAATCAGCCCCAGCATTTT
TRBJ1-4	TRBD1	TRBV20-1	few	CSAGPGQTNEKLFF	TGCAGTGCTGGCCCGGGACAGACTAATGAAAAACTGTTTTTT
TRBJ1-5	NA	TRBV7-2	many	CASSLAVGSNQPQHF	TGTGCCAGCAGCTTAGCGGTCGGTAGCAATCAGCCCCAGCATTTT
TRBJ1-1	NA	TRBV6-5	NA	CASSYLVKNTEAFF	TGTGCCAGCAGTTACTTGGTAAAGAACACTGAAGCTTTCTTT
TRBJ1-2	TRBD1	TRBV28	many	CASSPRGTGNYGYTF	TGTGCCAGCAGCCCCCGCGGGACAGGGAACTATGGCTACACCTTC
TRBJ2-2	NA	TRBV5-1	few	CASSLDGSGTGELFF	TGCGCCAGCAGCTTGGATGGGTCGGGCACCGGGGAGCTGTTTTTT
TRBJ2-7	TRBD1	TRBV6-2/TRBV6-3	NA	CASSDRGVKYF	TGTGCCAGCAGCGACAGGGGTGTGAAGTACTTC
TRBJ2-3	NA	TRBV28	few	CASRVFRRTDTQYF	TGTGCCAGCAGGGTCTTCAGGCGCACAGATACGCAGTATTTT
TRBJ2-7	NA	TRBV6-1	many	CASSPWTLGGYEQYF	TGTGCCAGCAGTCCCTGGACCCTCGGCGGCTACGAGCAGTACTTC
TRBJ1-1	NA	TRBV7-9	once	CASSLVPSRGKMNTEAFF	TGTGCCAGCAGCTTAGTCCCCAGCAGGGGTAAAATGAACACTGAAGCTTTCTTT
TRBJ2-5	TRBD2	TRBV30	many	CAWSAGGGLETQYF	TGTGCCTGGAGCGCCGGCGGGGGTTTGGAGACCCAGTACTTC
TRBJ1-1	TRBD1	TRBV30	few	CAWSAGTVNTEAFF	TGTGCCTGGAGCGCCGGGACAGTGAACACTGAAGCTTTCTTT